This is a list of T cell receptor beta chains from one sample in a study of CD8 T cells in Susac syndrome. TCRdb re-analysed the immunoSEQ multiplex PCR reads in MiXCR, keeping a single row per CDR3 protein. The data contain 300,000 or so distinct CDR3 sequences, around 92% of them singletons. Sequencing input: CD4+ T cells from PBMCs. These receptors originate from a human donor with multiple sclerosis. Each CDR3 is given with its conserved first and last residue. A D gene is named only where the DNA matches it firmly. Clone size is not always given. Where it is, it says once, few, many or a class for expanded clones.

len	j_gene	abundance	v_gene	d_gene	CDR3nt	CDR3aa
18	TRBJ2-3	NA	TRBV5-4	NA	TGTGCCAGCAGCTTGGGGCCAGCGGTAGCGGAGGCCGAAGGTACGCAGTATTTT	CASSLGPAVAEAEGTQYF
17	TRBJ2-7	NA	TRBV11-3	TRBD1	TGTGCCAGCAGCTTACTCCCTCGGGGCAGGGGGCAATACGAGCAGTACTTC	CASSLLPRGRGQYEQYF
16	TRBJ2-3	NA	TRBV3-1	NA	TGTGCCAGCAGCCAACGAAAAACCCCACACACAGATACGCAGTATTTT	CASSQRKTPHTDTQYF
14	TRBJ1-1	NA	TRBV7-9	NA	TGTGCCAGCAGCTTATCGACAGGACGGACTGAAGCTTTCTTT	CASSLSTGRTEAFF
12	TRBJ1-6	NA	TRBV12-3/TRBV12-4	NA	TGTGCCAGCAGTTTCTTTGGGTCACCCCTCCACTTT	CASSFFGSPLHF
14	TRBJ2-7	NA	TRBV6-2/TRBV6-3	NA	TGTGCCAGCAGTTACGGGGGGAGTCTCTACGAGCAGTACTTC	CASSYGGSLYEQYF
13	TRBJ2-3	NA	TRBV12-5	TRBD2	TGTGCTAGTGGTTTGCCACGGCGGGAGGGCCTCCATTTT	CASGLPRREGLHF
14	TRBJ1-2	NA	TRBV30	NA	TGTGCGACGGTCCGAGGAGTTCCTAACTATGGCTACACCTTC	CATVRGVPNYGYTF
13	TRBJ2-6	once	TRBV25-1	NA	TGTGCCAGCAGTGAGGTAGGGGCCAACGTCCTGACTTTC	CASSEVGANVLTF
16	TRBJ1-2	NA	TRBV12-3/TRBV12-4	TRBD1	TGTGCCAGCAGTCTTTTAGGCAGGGGGCGCGGCTATGGCTACACCTTC	CASSLLGRGRGYGYTF
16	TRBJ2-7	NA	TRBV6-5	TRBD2	TGTGCCAGCAGTGACTCCCGCGGACTAGCTCGGTACGAGCAGTACTTC	CASSDSRGLARYEQYF
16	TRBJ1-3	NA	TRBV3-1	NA	TGTGCCAGCAGCCAACTACCGGGGTCTGCCTCCAACACCATATATTTT	CASSQLPGSASNTIYF
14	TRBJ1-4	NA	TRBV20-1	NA	TGCAGTGCGCACTCAGGGGCTACGGGTGAAAAACTGTTTTTT	CSAHSGATGEKLFF
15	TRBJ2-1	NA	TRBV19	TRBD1	TGTGCCAGTCAGGACAGGGGTTATGTTGGCAATGAGCAGTTCTTC	CASQDRGYVGNEQFF
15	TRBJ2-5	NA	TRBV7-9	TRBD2	TGTGCCAGCACCCGGGGACTAGCGGTACAAGAGACCCAGTACTTC	CASTRGLAVQETQYF
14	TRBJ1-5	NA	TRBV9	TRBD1	TGTGCCAGCAGCCTAACAGGGGAGGATCAGCCCCAGCATTTT	CASSLTGEDQPQHF
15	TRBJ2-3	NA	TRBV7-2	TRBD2	TGTGCCAGCAGCCGGGTCGCGGGAGTGGCAGATACGCAGTATTTT	CASSRVAGVADTQYF
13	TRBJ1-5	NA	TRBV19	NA	TGTGCCAGTAGTGGGCAGAGCAATCAGCCCCAGCATTTT	CASSGQSNQPQHF
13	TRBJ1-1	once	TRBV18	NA	TGTGCCAGTGAGCAGTCCATGAACACTGAAGCTTTCTTT	CASEQSMNTEAFF
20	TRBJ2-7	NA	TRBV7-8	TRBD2	TGTGCCAGCAGCTTTAGGCGTTGGGGGCTACTAGCGGGCCACTCCTACGAGCAGTACTTC	CASSFRRWGLLAGHSYEQYF